These 32 T cell receptor beta chains share one sample of origin, sequenced in a study of T cells in Graves' hyperthyroidism and ophthalmopathy. Amplification yielded TCR beta CDR3 regions, with RNA transcripts as the source. The HTBI primer set drove a first-round RT-PCR of the TCR CDR3. TCRdb re-analysed the multiplex PCR reads in MiXCR, keeping a single row per CDR3 protein. The table has around 360,000 distinct CDR3 sequences, approximately 14% seen once. Sequenced: blood. The receptors stem from an older woman with Graves' ophthalmopathy.

The rearrangement links TRBV27 to TRBJ2-1; 13 bases align to TRBD2. CDR1 and CDR2 from the germline V gene are MNHEY and SMNVEV (reference sequence). The CDR3 is 16 amino acids. Unmatched junction bases numbered 8, after V lost 5 bases and J lost 7 bases. CDR3 nucleotides: TGTGCCAGCAGTCCCGGACTAGCGGGAGATAAGAATGAGCAGTTCTTC. Its protein product is CASSPGLAGDKNEQFF.

The chain uses TRBV20-1 and TRBJ1-2; D not certain. The germline CDR1 and CDR2 sequences are DFQATT and SNEGSKA (reference sequence). Trimming removed 5 bases from V and 6 bases from J, with 13 bases in between. CDR3 length equals 12 residues. The CDR3 loop is CSAWRSEDGYTF. The CDR3 DNA reads as TGCAGTGCTTGGCGTAGTGAGGATGGCTACACCTTC.

In this sample, this clonotype turned up many times. This chain connects TRBV12-3 or TRBV12-4 to TRBJ1-3, with no clear D. The CDR3 contains 15 residues. V was clipped by 5 bases and J by 0 bases, with 11 bases between them. This CDR3 is CASSRTVVSGNTIYF. CDR3 nucleotides: TGTGCCAGCAGTCGCACGGTCGTCTCTGGAAACACCATATATTTT.

There are many counts of this clonotype. V gene TRBV5-1 combines with J gene TRBJ2-1; TRBD1 might be the D (5 bases). V dropped 4 bases and J dropped 1 base, with 15 bases sitting between them. Germline assignment: CDR1 SGHRS and CDR2 YFSETQ. CDR3 length equals 16 residues. This CDR3 reads CASSVDSEASYNEQFF. Here the CDR3 DNA reads TGCGCCAGCAGCGTAGACAGTGAGGCTTCCTACAATGAGCAGTTCTTC.

The chain couples TRBV28 to TRBJ2-1; D remains unclear. The V gene lost 4 bases and the J gene lost 8 bases, with 12 bases spanning the gap. Germline loops: CDR1 MDHEN, CDR2 SYDVKM. This CDR3 has 13 residues. The CDR3 region is CASSSMEDYEQFF. The CDR3 DNA follows: TGTGCCAGCAGTTCAATGGAAGACTATGAGCAGTTCTTC. The full variable domain, completed using reference TRBV28 and TRBJ2-1, is DVKVTQSSRYLVKRTGEKVFLECVQDMDHENMFWYRQDPGLGLRLIYFSYDVKMKEKGDIPEGYSVSREKKERFSLILESASTNQTSMYLCASSSMEDYEQFFGPGTRLTVL.

This clonotype was found many times. In DNA form, the CDR3 reads TGTGCCAGCACCCCGGGACTAACGAACACCGGGGAGCTGTTTTTT. It encodes CASTPGLTNTGELFF. The chain uses TRBV6-1 and TRBJ2-2; TRBD2 matches 7 bases. Germline V CDR1 and CDR2: MNHNS, SASEGT. Trimming cost V 7 bases and J 0 bases; bases outside gene matches: 5. The CDR3 is 15 amino acids.

The sample holds many counts of this clonotype. V usage is TRBV20-1 and J usage is TRBJ2-5, with 8 bases that match TRBD1. The CDR3 consists of 13 residues. V trimming: 6 bases; J trimming: 5 bases; junction bases outside the gene matches: 8. Germline V gene sequence: CDR1 DFQATT, CDR2 SNEGSKA (reference sequence). This chain's CDR3 is CSAPPGGWETQYF. The CDR3 bases are TGCAGTGCACCTCCAGGGGGCTGGGAGACCCAGTACTTC.

This clonotype was seen a handful of times. The chain has TRBV12-3 or TRBV12-4 and TRBJ2-5, with unresolved D. There are 14 residues in the CDR3. Trimming removed 3 bases from V and 5 bases from J, with 13 bases in between. The CDR3 nucleotides read TGTGCCAGCAGTTTCTCGAGCGAGAGGGAGACCCAGTACTTC. This gives the protein CASSFSSERETQYF.

V and J are TRBV12-5 and TRBJ2-4; tentatively, D is TRBD1 or TRBD2 (5 bases each). Germline V gene data show CDR1 as LGHNT and CDR2 as FRNRAP. Trimming removed 1 base at V and 1 base at J, with 8 bases between. The CDR3 spans 15 residues. The CDR3 nucleotides read TGTGCTAGTGGTTTGGCAGGGACGGCCAAAAACATTCAGTACTTC. It translates to CASGLAGTAKNIQYF.

This chain joins TRBV2 and TRBJ2-3; no clear D. Germline-derived CDR1 and CDR2 are SNHLY and FYNNEI. The CDR3 runs 16 residues. V lost 2 bases and J 1 base, leaving 13 bases between the germline ends. The DNA for the CDR3 is TGTGCCAGCAGTGAATTGAAGGGATTTGGCACAGATACGCAGTATTTT. It is translated as CASSELKGFGTDTQYF.

This clonotype was counted at least ten times. This rearrangement joins TRBV28 to TRBJ2-7, with 10 nucleotides matching TRBD1. V dropped 6 bases and J dropped 5; count of bases not matched to a gene: 10. The germline V gene encodes CDR1 MDHEN and CDR2 SYDVKM. This CDR3 is built from 15 residues. The CDR3 nucleotides are TGTGCCAGCAGCCTACTCGGGACAGGGGCCCACGAGCAGTACTTC. Protein sequence: CASSLLGTGAHEQYF. The variable domain in full, with the rest retrieved from reference TRBV28 and TRBJ2-7, is DVKVTQSSRYLVKRTGEKVFLECVQDMDHENMFWYRQDPGLGLRLIYFSYDVKMKEKGDIPEGYSVSREKKERFSLILESASTNQTSMYLCASSLLGTGAHEQYFGPGTRLTVT.

This chain connects TRBV6-2 or TRBV6-3 to TRBJ2-5, with a weak D call TRBD2 (5 bases). This CDR3 contains 14 residues. Per germline, CDR1 MNHEY and CDR2 SVGEGT. V dropped 4 bases and J dropped 1 base, with 10 bases sitting between them. CDR3 DNA sequence: TGTGCCAGCAGTTGGCGGGCCACCCAAGAGACCCAGTACTTC. It is translated as CASSWRATQETQYF.

This clonotype has just a few counts. The chain is built from TRBV25-1 and TRBJ2-5; D is uncertain. The CDR3 has 12 residues. V lost 6 bases to trimming and J lost 5 bases, with 10 bases between them. Germline loops: CDR1 MGHDK, CDR2 SYGVNS. The CDR3 nucleotides are TGTGCCAGCAGCTCAAATACGGAGACCCAGTACTTC. The encoded protein is CASSSNTETQYF.

This clonotype was counted ten times or more. The V call is TRBV12-3 or TRBV12-4, the J call TRBJ1-1, with TRBD1 as a possible D gene (6 bases). The V end was cut by 7 bases, the J end by 11 bases, with 20 bases between. The CDR3 totals 13 residues. CDR3 DNA: TGTGCCAGCATTAAGGGGGGGAATTTTATCGCTTTCTTT. This sequence encodes CASIKGGNFIAFF.

This clonotype has ten or more counts. The chain uses TRBV5-6 and TRBJ2-1; the D gene could be TRBD1 or TRBD2 (5 bases each). Trimming cost V 3 bases and J 4 bases, with 11 bases left between them. CDR3 size: 14 residues. CDR1 is SGHDT, CDR2 YYEEEE, per germline. The CDR3 coding sequence is TGTGCCAGCAGCTACCCGGGACCTTACAATGAGCAGTTCTTC. It encodes CASSYPGPYNEQFF.

This clonotype has at least ten counts. The chain carries TRBV7-2 and TRBJ2-2; D remains ambiguous. The CDR3 extends over 14 amino acids. V lost 5 bases and J 4 bases, leaving 11 bases between the germline ends. The germline V gene has CDR1 SGHTA and CDR2 FQGNSA. The CDR3 nucleotides are TGTGCCAGCAGCCTCAGCAAGGGCACCGGGGAGCTGTTTTTT. Translating gives CASSLSKGTGELFF.

This clonotype came up many times. The V call is TRBV5-5, the J call TRBJ2-7; 7 bases line up with TRBD1. Unmatched junction bases numbered 3, after V lost 0 bases and J lost 0 bases. CDR3 size: 15 residues. In germline, CDR1 is SGHKS, CDR2 YYEKEE (reference sequence). CDR3 coding DNA: TGTGCCAGCAGCTTGGTGTGGGACAGCTCCTACGAGCAGTACTTC. This sequence encodes CASSLVWDSSYEQYF.

The chain couples TRBV7-2 to TRBJ2-5; 8 bases map to TRBD2. Germline V gene sequence: CDR1 SGHTA, CDR2 FQGNSA. Unmatched junction bases numbered 10, after V lost 5 bases and J lost 5 bases. The CDR3 covers 15 residues. The CDR3 nucleotides are TGTGCCAGCAGCCAAGGGACTAGGACCGGGGAGACCCAGTACTTC. Translating gives CASSQGTRTGETQYF.

The chain couples TRBV5-6 to TRBJ2-7; the match to TRBD2 covers 10 bases. The CDR3 is 16 amino acids. The trim removed 4 bases at V and 1 base at J, leaving 8 bases unmatched. Germline V gene data show CDR1 as SGHDT and CDR2 as YYEEEE. CDR3 sequence: CASSPLAGAVSYEQYF. The CDR3 DNA sequence: TGTGCCAGCAGCCCTCTAGCGGGAGCGGTTTCCTACGAGCAGTACTTC. The entire variable domain, with the rest obtained from reference TRBV5-6 and TRBJ2-7, is as follows: DAGVTQSPTHLIKTRGQQVTLRCSPKSGHDTVSWYQQALGQGPQFIFQYYEEEERQRGNFPDRFSGHQFPNYSSELNVNALLLGDSALYLCASSPLAGAVSYEQYFGPGTRLTVT.

Comments on this clonotype: It may be a read error: a sequence one base away is much more abundant. V usage is TRBV6-1 and J usage is TRBJ2-1, with D unresolved. Germline V gene sequence: CDR1 MNHNS, CDR2 SASEGT. The CDR3 loop spans 14 amino acids. The CDR3 loop reads CASRTADGYNGQFF. CDR3 nucleotide sequence: TGTGCCAGCAGGACCGCAGACGGATACAATGGGCAGTTCTTC.

CDR3 in amino acids: CASSDPGGRYNSPLHF. CDR3 nucleotides: TGTGCCAGCAGCGACCCGGGGGGCAGATATAATTCACCCCTCCACTTT. This chain joins TRBV9 and TRBJ1-6; D might be TRBD1 (6 bases). Germline assignment: CDR1 SGDLS and CDR2 YYNGEE. The V end was cut by 3 bases, the J end by 4 bases, with 14 bases between. This CDR3 is built from 16 residues.

This clonotype was seen repeatedly, ten times or more. This rearrangement joins TRBV9 to TRBJ2-7, with 13 positions matching TRBD2. Trimming at V came to 2 bases and at J to 7 bases, leaving 6 bases not matched to a gene. Germline V gene lookup returns CDR1 SGDLS and CDR2 YYNGEE. CDR3 length: 15 amino acids. The CDR3 DNA is TGTGCCAGCAGCGTTGGGACTAGCGGGACGGGTGAGCAGTACTTC. Its translation: CASSVGTSGTGEQYF.

This clonotype was recorded many times. The V and J genes are TRBV11-1 and TRBJ2-5; 9 bases match TRBD2. The CDR3 length is 14 residues. V was pared by 5 bases and J by 5 bases, with 6 bases of the junction left unmatched. Germline CDR1 and CDR2: SGHAT and FQDESV (reference sequence). CDR3 in DNA: TGTGCCAGCAGCCTTACTAGCGGGTTGGAGACCCAGTACTTC. It specifies CASSLTSGLETQYF.

This clonotype was seen repeatedly, ten times or more. J is TRBJ2-7 and V is TRBV5-1; D is possibly TRBD1 (6 bases). Germline CDR1 reads SGHRS; CDR2 reads YFSETQ. The CDR3 has 12 residues. Trimming left V 4 bases short and J 6 bases short, with 11 bases between. CDR3: CASSPGDREQYF. As DNA, the CDR3 is TGCGCCAGCAGCCCAGGGGATCGCGAGCAGTACTTC.

This clonotype was counted at least ten times. V usage is TRBV6-1 and J usage is TRBJ2-3; no definite D call. Deletions cut 0 bases from V and 2 bases from J, with 12 bases between. CDR3 size: 16 residues. Germline values: CDR1 MNHNS, CDR2 SASEGT. CDR3 sequence: CASSEAAWAPTDTQYF. CDR3 nucleotide sequence: TGTGCCAGCAGTGAAGCGGCTTGGGCCCCCACAGATACGCAGTATTTT.

Many counts were recorded for this clonotype. The rearrangement joins TRBV28 to TRBJ2-3; 12 bases fit TRBD2. The germline gives CDR1 MDHEN, CDR2 SYDVKM. Trimming removed 5 bases from V and 0 bases from J; junction bases left unmatched: 9. This CDR3 region has 18 residues. This CDR3 reads CASSPTSGRFTSTDTQYF. The CDR3, as DNA: TGTGCCAGCAGTCCAACTAGCGGGAGGTTTACTAGCACAGATACGCAGTATTTT.

This clonotype was counted at least ten times. The chain employs TRBV7-9 and TRBJ2-5, with D possibly matching TRBD2 (6 bases). The CDR3 covers 16 residues. Germline V gene sequence: CDR1 SEHNR, CDR2 FQNEAQ (reference sequence). With 5 bases removed from V and 1 base from J, the gap between germline ends came to 17 bases. DNA for the CDR3: TGTGCCAGCAGCACCCCGGCGGGGCGGCCCCAAGAGACCCAGTACTTC. Amino acids: CASSTPAGRPQETQYF.

This clonotype has only a few counts. The rearrangement uses TRBV5-4 and TRBJ2-7, with D possibly TRBD2 on 6 matching bases. Germline lookup yields CDR1 SGHNT and CDR2 YYREEE (reference sequence). This CDR3 is 15 amino acids long. Trimming left V 4 bases short and J 0 bases short, with 14 bases between. This CDR3 is CASSVGGATSYEQYF. CDR3 coding DNA: TGTGCCAGCAGCGTCGGGGGAGCCACCTCCTACGAGCAGTACTTC.

On this clonotype: Just one base apart from a much larger clone, this may be a read error. The CDR3 carries no conserved terminal phenylalanine or tryptophan, so it likely arises from a read error. The V call is TRBV7-2, the J call TRBJ2-2; D gene unclear. Deletions cut 2 bases from V and 0 bases from J, with 7 bases between. This CDR3 spans 15 amino acids. Germline V gives CDR1 SGHTA, CDR2 FQGNSA. DNA of the CDR3: TGTGCCAGCAGCTTATATAACGCGAACACCGGGGAGCTGTTTTCT. As protein: CASSLYNANTGELFS.

This clonotype has at least ten counts. The gene calls are TRBV29-1 and TRBJ2-3; weak D call: TRBD2 (5 bases). CDR1 SQVTM and CDR2 ANQGSEA come from the germline V gene. The V and J ends lost 2 bases and 6 bases respectively, with 9 bases between them. This CDR3 has 12 amino acids. The CDR3 DNA sequence: TGCAGCGTTGAATACCGAGGGGATACGCAGTATTTT. This sequence encodes CSVEYRGDTQYF.

This clonotype occurred a few times. The rearrangement joins TRBV20-1 to TRBJ2-7, with D possibly being TRBD1 or TRBD2 (6 bases each). Trimming stripped 4 bases from V and 3 bases from J, with 22 bases between. This CDR3 has 16 amino acids. Germline CDR1 reads DFQATT; CDR2 reads SNEGSKA (reference sequence). The CDR3 here is CSAKQGTSPVRYEQYF. Here the CDR3 DNA reads TGCAGTGCTAAACAGGGTACTAGCCCAGTTCGCTACGAGCAGTACTTC.

This clonotype was found many times. The V gene is TRBV18, the J gene TRBJ1-1; D remains ambiguous. The germline V gene has CDR1 KGHSH and CDR2 LQKENI. The CDR3 covers 15 residues. Trimming pared 3 bases from V and 1 base from J, leaving 12 bases between. The CDR3 DNA reads TGTGCCAGCTCACCCACCGGGTACCCGAACACTGAAGCTTTCTTT. This translates into CASSPTGYPNTEAFF.